This T cell receptor (beta chain) was obtained from a study of vaccination effects on CD4 cells after COVID-19. About the study: Relative to the second dose, post-vaccine samples were obtained a median of 72 days later. Regarding the study as a whole: The study found that post-vaccine spike-reactive clones in convalescents were mainly new vaccine-induced clones.

V lost 4 bases, J lost 9 bases, and 10 bases lay in between. Per germline, CDR1 SEHNR and CDR2 FQNEAQ (reference sequence). This CDR3 contains 13 residues. It was after roughly 11 days of culture that CD4+ T cells were isolated. PCR-confirmed SARS-CoV-2 infection occurred in the person between March and December 2020. Participants completed two doses of the BNT162b2 or mRNA-1273 vaccine. On days 3 and 7, fresh IL-2 medium replaced half the medium. Sequencing was performed with immunoSEQ multiplex PCR; in TCRdb, only in-frame clones are kept and a portion is missing. Among tens of thousands of clones listed, 76% were seen once. This clone has only a few counts. Its specificity is not known.

The sample consisted of CD4+ T cells from PBMCs cultured without peptide, taken after COVID-19 vaccination. The V and J genes are TRBV7-9 and TRBJ1-6; D gene ambiguous. This clonotype was sampled from a human donor who had a prior SARS-CoV-2 infection. Here the CDR3 DNA reads TGTGCCAGCAGCTCCGGAAGGAGTTCACCCCTCCACTTT. This encodes CASSSGRSSPLHF.